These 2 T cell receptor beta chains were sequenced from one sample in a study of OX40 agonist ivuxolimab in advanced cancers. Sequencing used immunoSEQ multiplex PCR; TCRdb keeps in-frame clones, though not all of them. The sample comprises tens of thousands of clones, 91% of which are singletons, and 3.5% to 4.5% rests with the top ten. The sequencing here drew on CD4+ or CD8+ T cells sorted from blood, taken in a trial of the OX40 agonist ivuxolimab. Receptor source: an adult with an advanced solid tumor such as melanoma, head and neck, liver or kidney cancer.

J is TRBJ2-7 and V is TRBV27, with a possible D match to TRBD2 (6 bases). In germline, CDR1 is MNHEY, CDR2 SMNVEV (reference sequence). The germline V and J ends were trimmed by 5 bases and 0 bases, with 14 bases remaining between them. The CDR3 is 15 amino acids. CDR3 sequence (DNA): TGTGCCAGCAGTCCGAGGGGCGGGAACTCCTACGAGCAGTACTTC. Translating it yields CASSPRGGNSYEQYF.

CDR3 protein: CASSRPGLAGYNEQFF. Written as DNA, the CDR3 is TGTGCCAGCAGTCGGCCGGGACTAGCGGGCTACAATGAGCAGTTCTTC. The V gene is TRBV28, the J gene TRBJ2-1; 12 bases are a match to TRBD2. The germline CDR1 and CDR2 sequences are MDHEN and SYDVKM. V lost 5 bases to trimming and J lost 3 bases; unmatched junction nucleotides: 5. The CDR3 covers 16 residues.